The 25 T cell receptor beta chains presented below share a single source sample, sequenced in a study of shared clonotypes between healthy human individuals. The assay was immunoSEQ multiplex PCR, and TCRdb's table has in-frame clones only and misses some. There are about 470,000 clones in the sample; around 79% occur only once, and about 13% lies in the top ten. Sequenced sample: PBMCs. Receptors were obtained from a woman between 40 and 50 years old in good health. Some clones in this sample may be carry-over from other donors' samples.

The chain is built from TRBV5-1 and TRBJ2-1; D call uncertain. Trimming left V 0 bases short and J 10 bases short, with 17 bases between. Germline V gene lookup returns CDR1 SGHRS and CDR2 YFSETQ. This CDR3 spans 15 amino acids. This CDR3 reads CASSLALAGEGEQFF. Here the CDR3 DNA reads TGCGCCAGCAGCTTGGCCTTAGCTGGGGAAGGAGAGCAGTTCTTC.

Of note for this clone: At one end the junction does not follow the germline gene, possibly because of a read error. The same CDR3 can be traced to other DNA sequences in this sample. The rearrangement links TRBV12-5 to TRBJ2-3; D is unclear. CDR1 LGHNT and CDR2 FRNRAP come from the germline V gene. This CDR3 has 11 residues. The CDR3 DNA is TGTGCTAGCGGTTTGGGTGATACGCAGTATTTT. The encoded protein is CASGLGDTQYF.

This clone was picked up a small number of times. The chain uses TRBV29-1 and TRBJ1-1; D not certain. V gave up 3 bases and J gave up 5 bases, with 10 bases separating them. Germline-derived CDR1 and CDR2 are SQVTM and ANQGSEA. CDR3 length: 12 residues. DNA for the CDR3: TGCAGCGTTGACTTCGGGAGAACTGAAGCTTTCTTT. Its translation is CSVDFGRTEAFF.

The rearrangement links TRBV4-1 to TRBJ2-2; D perhaps matches TRBD2 (5 bases). Germline CDR1 is MGHRA and CDR2 is YSYEKL. This CDR3 is 14 amino acids long. The V gene lost 10 bases and the J gene lost 0 bases, with 12 bases spanning the gap. The CDR3 reads CATSLGPNTGELFF. CDR3 coding DNA: TGCGCCACTAGCCTAGGCCCGAACACCGGGGAGCTGTTTTTT.

This sequence joins TRBV27 and TRBJ1-1; a weak D match, TRBD1 (6 bases). Germline V gives CDR1 MNHEY, CDR2 SMNVEV (reference sequence). This CDR3 comprises 14 residues. V was trimmed by 3 bases and J by 6 bases, leaving 14 bases between them. CDR3 DNA: TGTGCCAGCAGTTTGCTCGGGGGACAATCTGAAGCTTTCTTT. Encoded protein: CASSLLGGQSEAFF.

The J gene is TRBJ2-5, the V gene TRBV15; TRBD2 might be the D (5 bases). The CDR3 runs to 15 residues. Germline values: CDR1 LNHNV, CDR2 YYDKDF (reference sequence). V was clipped by 0 bases and J by 5 bases, with 13 bases between them. DNA of the CDR3: TGTGCCACCAGCAGAGACCCGGACGCGGGCGAGACCCAGTACTTC. This translates into CATSRDPDAGETQYF.

The V and J genes are TRBV2 and TRBJ1-2; possibly TRBD1 for D (6 bases). CDR3 length: 14 amino acids. Trimming took off 7 bases at V and 7 bases at J, with 19 bases between the two ends. Germline CDR1 is SNHLY and CDR2 is FYNNEI. The CDR3 sequence is CASIPQGIASGYTF. The CDR3 DNA is TGTGCCAGCATCCCGCAGGGGATAGCGAGTGGCTACACCTTC.

V gene TRBV18 combines with J gene TRBJ2-7; the match to TRBD1 covers 7 bases. CDR1 and CDR2 from the germline V gene are KGHSH and LQKENI. The CDR3 runs to 15 residues. After removal of 3 bases from V and 2 bases from J, the junction contained 7 bases not matched to a gene. CDR3 region: CASSPGTAKTYEQYF. DNA of the CDR3: TGTGCCAGCTCACCCGGGACAGCCAAAACCTACGAGCAGTACTTC. Combining the CDR3 with reference TRBV18 and TRBJ2-7 gives the whole variable domain NAGVMQNPRHLVRRRGQEARLRCSPMKGHSHVYWYRQLPEEGLKFMVYLQKENIIDESGMPKERFSAEFPKEGPSILRIQQVVRGDSAAYFCASSPGTAKTYEQYFGPGTRLTVT.

The J gene is TRBJ1-4, the V gene TRBV9; possibly TRBD1 for D (5 bases). Germline CDR1 and CDR2: SGDLS and YYNGEE. V was trimmed by 3 bases and J by 3 bases, leaving 15 bases between them. The length of the CDR3 is 16 residues. The CDR3 reads CASSGQGGSSNEKLFF. As DNA, the CDR3 is TGTGCCAGCAGCGGTCAGGGTGGGAGTTCTAATGAAAAACTGTTTTTT.

V and J are TRBV9 and TRBJ2-1, with D perhaps matching TRBD2 (5 bases). The CDR3 spans 15 residues. Germline-derived CDR1 and CDR2 are SGDLS and YYNGEE. The ends were cut back, 0 bases at V and 10 bases at J, with 17 bases in the middle. DNA for the CDR3: TGTGCCAGCAGCGTAGGAACTAGTGTTTACCAAGAGCAGTTCTTC. It codes for CASSVGTSVYQEQFF.

This chain connects TRBV5-5 to TRBJ2-1; no firm D call. The CDR3 spans 16 residues. V was shortened by 4 bases and J by 0 bases, with 14 bases between the two germline ends. The germline CDR1 and CDR2 sequences are SGHKS and YYEKEE (reference sequence). Written as DNA, the CDR3 is TGTGCCAGCAGCGAACTTGGAGACCTCTCCTACAATGAGCAGTTCTTC. It is translated as CASSELGDLSYNEQFF. Supplemented by reference TRBV5-5 and TRBJ2-1, the full variable domain reads DAGVTQSPTHLIKTRGQQVTLRCSPISGHKSVSWYQQVLGQGPQFIFQYYEKEERGRGNFPDRFSARQFPNYSSELNVNALLLGDSALYLCASSELGDLSYNEQFFGPGTRLTVL.

This clone was recorded once. V usage is TRBV5-6 and J usage is TRBJ2-7; TRBD1 matches at 7 bases. V was pared by 1 base and J by 2 bases, with 3 bases of the junction left unmatched. The CDR3 runs 14 residues. CDR1 is SGHDT, CDR2 YYEEEE, per germline. The CDR3 sequence: CASSLRQGAYEQYF. CDR3 DNA: TGTGCCAGCAGCTTGAGACAGGGAGCCTACGAGCAGTACTTC.

The CDR3 DNA sequence: TGTGCCAGCAGTTTACCCACCCTAACTAGCAGCCCCGCGAACACCGGGGAGCTGTTTTTT. This codes for CASSLPTLTSSPANTGELFF. The chain combines TRBV28 with TRBJ2-2, with a possible D match to TRBD2 (6 bases). V lost 2 bases and J lost 0, with 22 bases in between. The CDR3 extends over 20 amino acids. Germline loops: CDR1 MDHEN, CDR2 SYDVKM.

The genes are TRBV6-4 and TRBJ2-6; possibly TRBD1 for D (6 bases). This CDR3 has 15 residues. V lost 5 bases, J lost 0 bases, and 8 bases lay in between. The germline gives CDR1 MRHNA, CDR2 SNTAGT. The CDR3 sequence: CASSSQGSGANVLTF. In DNA form, the CDR3 reads TGTGCCAGCAGTTCACAGGGCTCTGGGGCCAACGTCCTGACTTTC.

The chain employs TRBV27 and TRBJ1-1; weak D call: TRBD1 (5 bases). The CDR3 runs to 13 residues. Trimming took off 9 bases at V and 3 bases at J, with 14 bases between the two ends. CDR1 MNHEY and CDR2 SMNVEV come from the germline V gene (reference sequence). CDR3 in DNA: TGTGCCAGTTTCCGCGGGGCAGACACTGAAGCTTTCTTT. The encoded protein is CASFRGADTEAFF.

The chain recombines TRBV5-1 with TRBJ1-2; 7 bases match TRBD1. The CDR3 contains 15 residues. The germline CDR1 and CDR2 sequences are SGHRS and YFSETQ. J gave up 5 bases and V 2 bases, and 9 bases lay outside the gene matches. The DNA of the CDR3 is TGCGCCAGCAGCTTATTAGGGGGCTCAGGTTATGGCTACACCTTC. As protein: CASSLLGGSGYGYTF.

This chain links TRBV25-1 with TRBJ2-2, with D possibly TRBD2 on 5 matching bases. The CDR3 totals 15 residues. Trimming removed 1 base from V and 7 bases from J, with 13 bases in between. From germline, CDR1 is MGHDK and CDR2 SYGVNS. The CDR3 sequence is CASSEFSSDYGELFF. CDR3 bases: TGTGCCAGCAGTGAATTCAGTAGCGATTACGGGGAGCTGTTTTTT.

Note on this clone: Since a much larger clone is just one base distant, this may be a read error. The sample holds other DNA sequences that translate to the same CDR3. This chain links TRBV6-1 with TRBJ2-1; 12 nucleotides agree with TRBD2. The germline V gene encodes CDR1 MNHNS and CDR2 SASEGT. The CDR3 runs to 15 residues. After removal of 2 bases from V and 6 bases from J, the junction contained 2 bases not matched to a gene. CDR3 protein: CASSERTSGINEQFF. CDR3 coding DNA: TGTGCCAGCAGTGAAAGGACTAGCGGGATCAATGAGCAGTTCTTC.

V and J are TRBV28 and TRBJ1-1; 10 positions match TRBD1. This CDR3 spans 14 amino acids. Looked up from germline, CDR1 is MDHEN and CDR2 is SYDVKM. Trimming took 4 bases from V and 3 from J; bases not matched to a gene: 2. The CDR3 reads CASSWTGGHTEAFF. DNA of the CDR3: TGTGCCAGCAGTTGGACAGGGGGGCACACTGAAGCTTTCTTT.

The chain carries TRBV28 and TRBJ1-2, with a weak D call TRBD1 (5 bases). Trimming left V 5 bases short and J 1 base short, with 26 bases between. Per germline, CDR1 MDHEN and CDR2 SYDVKM. This CDR3 is 19 amino acids long. The CDR3, as DNA: TGTGCCAGCAGTCGACTCCAGGGTTATCTCCGACACCATAACTATGGCTACACCTTC. This sequence encodes CASSRLQGYLRHHNYGYTF.

This rearrangement joins TRBV4-2 to TRBJ2-1; 9 positions agree with TRBD2. V was clipped by 3 bases and J by 10 bases; unmatched bases: 10. The CDR3 covers 15 residues. Germline V CDR1 and CDR2: LGHNA, YNFKEQ. In DNA form, the CDR3 reads TGTGCCAGCAGCCAGAACTCCGGGCTAGCGGGAGAGCAGTTCTTC. It is translated as CASSQNSGLAGEQFF.

This clone was picked up one time. This chain connects TRBV5-1 to TRBJ2-3; 9 bases agree with TRBD1. The CDR3 is 14 amino acids. Germline loops: CDR1 SGHRS, CDR2 YFSETQ. Losses at the gene ends were 5 bases for V and 5 bases for J; bases not matched to a gene: 6. CDR3 region: CASRWDRAEDTQYF. The CDR3 DNA reads TGCGCCAGCAGGTGGGACAGGGCGGAAGATACGCAGTATTTT.

The V call is TRBV7-8, the J call TRBJ2-5; no clear D. The V end was cut by 1 base, the J end by 2 bases, with 14 bases between. Germline V CDR1 and CDR2: SGHVS, FQNEAQ. This CDR3 spans 16 amino acids. CDR3 region: CASSLGPVQAQETQYF. For the CDR3, the DNA is TGTGCCAGCAGCTTAGGCCCTGTGCAGGCGCAAGAGACCCAGTACTTC.

V gene TRBV19 combines with J gene TRBJ2-2; D might be TRBD1 or TRBD2, each matching 6 bases. With 5 bases removed from V and 4 bases from J, the gap between germline ends came to 14 bases. CDR1 and CDR2 from the germline V gene are LNHDA and SQIVND (reference sequence). The CDR3 contains 15 residues. CDR3 residues: CASSWGAQSTGELFF. The CDR3 nucleotides read TGTGCCAGTAGTTGGGGGGCGCAGAGCACCGGGGAGCTGTTTTTT.

This clone appeared a few times. A read error is likely here: a far larger clone is one base away. Other DNA sequences in the same sample also yield this CDR3. The chain recombines TRBV7-2 with TRBJ2-4, with D tentatively TRBD1 (5 bases). This CDR3 comprises 16 residues. The V end lost 1 base, the J end lost 0 bases, and 10 bases lay between the germline ends. CDR1 and CDR2 (germline): SGHTA, FQGNSA. CDR3 DNA sequence: TGTGCCAGCAGCTTAGGGGCAGGGCTAGCCAAAAACATTCAGTACTTC. Translation gives CASSLGAGLAKNIQYF.